One and the same sample provided the 18 T cell receptor beta chains below, sequenced in a study of T cell responses to AZD1222 COVID-19 vaccine. Assay used: immunoSEQ multiplex PCR; TCRdb lists only in-frame clones, some missing. The table records fewer than 110,000 clones, roughly 84% of them present only once. The sequencing used peripheral blood, collected on day 0 of AZD1222 vaccination. These TCRs come from an adult in good health.

This clone came up a few times. V gene TRBV29-1 combines with J gene TRBJ1-1; D perhaps matches TRBD1 (5 bases). Deletions cut 5 bases from V and 1 base from J, with 14 bases between. Germline CDR1 is SQVTM and CDR2 is ANQGSEA. There are 14 residues in the CDR3. The DNA for the CDR3 is TGCAGCGTTACCCGCCTAGGACAGAACACTGAAGCTTTCTTT. The encoded protein is CSVTRLGQNTEAFF.

The chain links TRBV19 to TRBJ1-1, with D uncertain. Germline CDR1 and CDR2: LNHDA and SQIVND (reference sequence). Trimming removed 0 bases at V and 0 bases at J, with 5 bases between. The CDR3 sequence is 14 residues long. In DNA form, the CDR3 reads TGTGCCAGTAGTATAGAGAAGATGAACACTGAAGCTTTCTTT. As protein: CASSIEKMNTEAFF.

The V gene is TRBV7-9, the J gene TRBJ1-2, with D maybe TRBD1 (6 bases). Germline lookup yields CDR1 SEHNR and CDR2 FQNEAQ (reference sequence). The CDR3 spans 14 residues. Trimming cost V 8 bases and J 7 bases, with 20 bases left between them. In DNA, the CDR3 is TGTGCCAGCGGACCTCAATGGACAGCCGGTGGCTACACCTTC. Translated, it gives CASGPQWTAGGYTF.

The rearrangement joins TRBV30 to TRBJ1-1; D is unresolved. This CDR3 comprises 12 residues. Per germline, CDR1 GTSNPN and CDR2 SVGIG (reference sequence). V dropped 2 bases and J dropped 2 bases, with 6 bases sitting between them. CDR3 in amino acids: CAWSYSNTEAFF. The CDR3 bases are TGTGCCTGGAGTTACAGCAACACTGAAGCTTTCTTT.

The chain uses TRBV30 and TRBJ2-3; possible D gene TRBD2, 6 bases. Germline V gene data show CDR1 as GTSNPN and CDR2 as SVGIG (reference sequence). CDR3 length equals 16 residues. Trimming pared 0 bases from V and 6 bases from J, leaving 19 bases between. The CDR3 here is CAWSVPGAGPGDTQYF. The CDR3 coding sequence is TGTGCCTGGAGTGTACCCGGGGCGGGACCGGGGGATACGCAGTATTTT. The full variable domain, with the rest looked up from reference TRBV30 and TRBJ2-3, is SQTIHQWPATLVQPVGSPLSLECTVEGTSNPNLYWYRQAAGRGLQLLFYSVGIGQISSEVPQNLSASRPQDRQFILSSKKLLLSDSGFYLCAWSVPGAGPGDTQYFGPGTRLTVL.

This clone was counted a few times. The chain recombines TRBV5-6 with TRBJ2-3; D tentatively reads TRBD1 or TRBD2 (5 bases each). CDR3 length: 13 amino acids. Trimming stripped 3 bases from V and 0 bases from J, with 5 bases between. The germline gives CDR1 SGHDT, CDR2 YYEEEE. The DNA for the CDR3 is TGTGCCAGCAGCTGGGACAGCACAGATACGCAGTATTTT. Translation gives CASSWDSTDTQYF. Based on the CDR3 plus reference TRBV5-6 and TRBJ2-3, the full variable domain is DAGVTQSPTHLIKTRGQQVTLRCSPKSGHDTVSWYQQALGQGPQFIFQYYEEEERQRGNFPDRFSGHQFPNYSSELNVNALLLGDSALYLCASSWDSTDTQYFGPGTRLTVL.

This clone was recorded a few times. The CDR3 protein is CASSDGHYSNQPQHF. The CDR3, as DNA: TGTGCCAGTAGTGACGGACATTATAGCAATCAGCCCCAGCATTTT. The chain uses TRBV19 and TRBJ1-5; D is possibly TRBD1 (5 bases). CDR1 LNHDA and CDR2 SQIVND come from the germline V gene (reference sequence). The V end lost 5 bases, the J end lost 0 bases, and 11 bases lay between the germline ends. This CDR3 is 15 amino acids long.

The chain links TRBV4-2 to TRBJ2-1; D is ambiguous. The CDR3 totals 17 residues. Per the germline V gene, CDR1 is LGHNA and CDR2 is YNFKEQ. Trimming stripped 0 bases from V and 0 bases from J, with 12 bases between. The CDR3 loop reads CASSQDPASPSYNEQFF. DNA for the CDR3: TGTGCCAGCAGCCAAGACCCAGCGAGTCCCTCCTACAATGAGCAGTTCTTC.

The count of this clone is one. V usage is TRBV6-5 and J usage is TRBJ2-2; TRBD2 matches 7 bases. Trimming removed 7 bases from V and 6 bases from J; junction bases left unmatched: 2. The germline V gene has CDR1 MNHEY and CDR2 SVGAGI. This CDR3 spans 12 amino acids. In nucleotides, the CDR3 is TGTGCCAGCACCGGGGGGTCCGGGGAGCTGTTTTTT. Translated, it gives CASTGGSGELFF.

This clone is a singleton in its sample. The chain joins TRBV19 to TRBJ2-1; TRBD2 agrees at 16 bases. V trimming: 4 bases; J trimming: 8 bases; junction bases outside the gene matches: 8. The CDR3 runs 17 residues. The germline V gene has CDR1 LNHDA and CDR2 SQIVND (reference sequence). CDR3 sequence (DNA): TGTGCCAGTAGTACCCGAGGGACTAGCGGGAGGGCCCATGAGCAGTTCTTC. This codes for CASSTRGTSGRAHEQFF.

This chain uses TRBV6-6 with TRBJ2-5; 7 bases agree with TRBD1. Trimming took 3 bases from V and 4 from J; bases not matched to a gene: 8. The CDR3 has 15 amino acids. CDR1 is MNHNY and CDR2 is SVGAGI in the germline V gene (reference sequence). For the CDR3, the DNA is TGTGCCAGCAGTTATGACAGGGTAGTGGCAGAGACCCAGTACTTC. The encoded protein is CASSYDRVVAETQYF.

The J gene is TRBJ2-7, the V gene TRBV10-1; the match to TRBD1 covers 7 bases. This CDR3 has 14 residues. From germline, CDR1 is WNHNN and CDR2 SYGVQD (reference sequence). V lost 0 bases and J lost 5; bases outside the gene matches: 4. This CDR3 is CASSESVRGNEQYF. CDR3 DNA sequence: TGCGCCAGCAGTGAGTCTGTCAGGGGGAACGAGCAGTACTTC.

Only one count was recorded for this clone. The V and J genes are TRBV18 and TRBJ1-1; D uncertain. The germline CDR1 and CDR2 sequences are KGHSH and LQKENI. The CDR3 spans 13 residues. The V end lost 7 bases, the J end lost 2 bases, and 11 bases lay between the germline ends. The CDR3 DNA reads as TGTGCCAGCTTACCTGGGCAAAACACTGAAGCTTTCTTT. Its translation: CASLPGQNTEAFF. Based on the CDR3 plus reference TRBV18 and TRBJ1-1, the full variable domain is NAGVMQNPRHLVRRRGQEARLRCSPMKGHSHVYWYRQLPEEGLKFMVYLQKENIIDESGMPKERFSAEFPKEGPSILRIQQVVRGDSAAYFCASLPGQNTEAFFGQGTRLTVV.

This clone was detected once. This sequence joins TRBV3-1 (or the pseudogene TRBV3-2) and TRBJ2-1, with a possible D match to TRBD1 (6 bases). V was clipped by 5 bases and J by 5 bases, with 19 bases between them. The CDR3 is made up of 16 amino acids. CDR1 is LGHDT and CDR2 is YNNKEL in the germline V gene (reference sequence). The CDR3 DNA follows: TGTGCCAGCAGCTTTTCACAGGGATTAAGAGACAATGAGCAGTTCTTC. This translates into CASSFSQGLRDNEQFF.

This CDR3 reads CARWDDEQYF. In DNA form, the CDR3 reads TGCGCCAGGTGGGACGACGAGCAGTACTTC. V gene TRBV23-1 combines with J gene TRBJ2-7; tentatively, D is TRBD1 or TRBD2 (5 bases each). TRBV23-1 is flagged as an ORF with uncertain function. The CDR3 runs to 10 residues. Trimming removed 9 bases at V and 5 bases at J, with 8 bases between.

This chain joins TRBV28 and TRBJ1-2; a weak D match, TRBD1 (5 bases). The CDR3 sequence is 14 residues long. CDR1 and CDR2 from the germline V gene are MDHEN and SYDVKM. The V gene lost 8 bases and the J gene lost 3 bases, with 16 bases spanning the gap. The CDR3: CASGREDRYYGYTF. Written as DNA, the CDR3 is TGTGCCAGCGGGCGCGAAGACAGATACTATGGCTACACCTTC.

The gene calls are TRBV27 and TRBJ2-7, with 10 bases aligning to TRBD1. This CDR3 is 13 amino acids long. CDR1 is MNHEY and CDR2 is SMNVEV in the germline V gene (reference sequence). J was trimmed by 2 bases and V by 6 bases; bases with no gene match: 1. This CDR3 is CASRGTGAYEQYF. The CDR3 DNA is TGTGCCAGCAGGGGGACAGGGGCCTACGAGCAGTACTTC.

V gene TRBV29-1 combines with J gene TRBJ2-7; D not certain. The CDR3 loop spans 12 amino acids. Germline CDR1 reads SQVTM; CDR2 reads ANQGSEA. Trimming removed 1 base at V and 3 bases at J, with 7 bases between. As DNA, the CDR3 is TGCAGCGTTGAAGGGTCTGGCTACGAGCAGTACTTC. This sequence encodes CSVEGSGYEQYF.